This T cell receptor (beta chain) was recorded in a study of vaccination and CD4 T cells after COVID-19. TCRdb re-analysed the PCR reads in MiXCR, keeping a single row per CDR3 protein. The table records some 33,000 distinct CDR3 sequences, around 35% of them present only once. A note on this clonotype: Its antigen is unidentified.

Study-wide results and caveats: Convalescent patients had a median around 90% of post-vaccine SARS-CoV-2-reactive clones that were detected only after vaccination, not before it.

The sample's time point: late sampling 161 to 241 days after vaccination in a few convalescent patients. The CDR3 covers 13 residues. Germline assignment: CDR1 KGHSH and CDR2 LQKENI. The ends were cut back, 4 bases at V and 7 bases at J, with 11 bases in the middle. This TCR derives from a human donor who had recovered from COVID-19. Sample: CD4+ T cells from blood, taken about 7 months after SARS-CoV-2 vaccination. The rearrangement joins TRBV18 to TRBJ1-5, with a weak D call TRBD1 (5 bases). In DNA form, the CDR3 reads TGTGCCAGCTCACTAGGGGAACGGCAGCCCCAGCATTTT. Translated: CASSLGERQPQHF. Supplemented by reference TRBV18 and TRBJ1-5, the full variable domain reads NAGVMQNPRHLVRRRGQEARLRCSPMKGHSHVYWYRQLPEEGLKFMVYLQKENIIDESGMPKERFSAEFPKEGPSILRIQQVVRGDSAAYFCASSLGERQPQHFGDGTRLSIL.